This T cell receptor (beta chain) was profiled in a study of OX40 agonist ivuxolimab in advanced cancers. Study summary: Of the participants, 40% to 50% had some prior anti-PD-1, anti-PD-L1 or anti-CTLA-4 therapy, which was allowed. Findings of the study overall: Normalized T-cell clonal expansion was also low in a subset of nonresponders.

Sequencing used immunoSEQ multiplex PCR; TCRdb keeps in-frame clones, though not all of them. The data show about 60,000 clones, 90% to 95% seen once. CDR3 length equals 15 residues. V shed 3 bases and J shed 6 bases, with 15 bases lying between them. Germline lookup yields CDR1 LNHDA and CDR2 SQIVND (reference sequence). A remark on this clone: What it recognizes is unknown.

The V call is TRBV19, the J call TRBJ2-1; the D gene is possibly TRBD2 (6 bases). This receptor was obtained from an adult with an advanced solid tumor such as melanoma, head and neck, liver or kidney cancer. The source was CD4+ or CD8+ T cells sorted from blood, collected in a trial of the OX40 agonist ivuxolimab. The DNA for the CDR3 is TGTGCCAGTAGTATGAGGGGAGGAACCCTCAATGAGCAGTTCTTC. As protein: CASSMRGGTLNEQFF.